This TCR beta chain was sequenced during a study of CD8+ T cells in alopecia areata. RNA, once extracted, was reverse transcribed into cDNA for use as the sequencing template. TCRdb's copy holds only in-frame clones and misses some; the assay was immunoSEQ multiplex PCR. In the table there are 130,000 to 150,000 clones, around 49% of which are singletons. V gave up 4 bases and J gave up 4 bases, with 12 bases separating them. The germline V gene encodes CDR1 GTSNPN and CDR2 SVGIG (reference sequence). There are 13 residues in the CDR3. The material sequenced was CD4+ T cells sorted from blood, taken at week 0. This chain connects TRBV30 to TRBJ2-3; weak D call: TRBD1 (6 bases). The sequence was collected from a human donor with alopecia areata. For the CDR3, the DNA is TGTGCCTGGATGCAGGGGTTGGCAGATACGCAGTATTTT. It is translated as CAWMQGLADTQYF.